The rows below give T cell receptor beta chains drawn from one sample of a study of control samples from healthy donors and cancer patients. Sequencing used immunoSEQ multiplex PCR; TCRdb keeps in-frame clones, though not all of them. The data show roughly 120,000 clones, with 70% to 90% seen just once and roughly 2.5% held by the top ten. The material sequenced was blood. Receptor source: a woman in her 70s in good health. CDR3s include the opening cysteine and the closing phenylalanine or tryptophan. Each record gives: CDR3 protein, V gene, D gene, clone size, J gene. D genes are given only for firm matches. Where a row states a size, it is once, few, many or the class of an expanded clone; other rows omit it.

CDR3 protein: CASSEWTDYGYTF
V gene: TRBV6-1
D gene: NA
clone size: once
J gene: TRBJ1-2

CDR3 protein: CATSDSWGYTF
V gene: TRBV24-1
D gene: NA
clone size: NA
J gene: TRBJ1-2

CDR3 protein: CASSGQGLPYNSPLHF
V gene: TRBV6-1
D gene: TRBD1
clone size: NA
J gene: TRBJ1-6

CDR3 protein: CASSLSGQGNGELFF
V gene: TRBV7-3
D gene: NA
clone size: NA
J gene: TRBJ2-2

CDR3 protein: CASSRSPGVGAYEQYF
V gene: TRBV4-1
D gene: NA
clone size: NA
J gene: TRBJ2-7

CDR3 protein: CASSLADTQYF
V gene: TRBV7-8
D gene: NA
clone size: NA
J gene: TRBJ2-3

CDR3 protein: CSVETGTNYGYTF
V gene: TRBV29-1
D gene: NA
clone size: NA
J gene: TRBJ1-2

CDR3 protein: CATSDPLEGVTDTQYF
V gene: TRBV24-1
D gene: NA
clone size: NA
J gene: TRBJ2-3

CDR3 protein: CAIRELETQYF
V gene: TRBV10-3
D gene: NA
clone size: NA
J gene: TRBJ2-5

CDR3 protein: CATSAQNEKLFF
V gene: TRBV15
D gene: NA
clone size: NA
J gene: TRBJ1-4

CDR3 protein: CASRGQGTHEQYF
V gene: TRBV19
D gene: TRBD1
clone size: NA
J gene: TRBJ2-7

CDR3 protein: CASSLAGAPNTEAFF
V gene: TRBV19
D gene: NA
clone size: NA
J gene: TRBJ1-1

CDR3 protein: CASSWEGGPHEQYF
V gene: TRBV5-4
D gene: TRBD1
clone size: NA
J gene: TRBJ2-7

CDR3 protein: CASSLDLAYEQFF
V gene: TRBV11-2
D gene: NA
clone size: once
J gene: TRBJ2-1

CDR3 protein: CASSAGQGEKLFF
V gene: TRBV7-3
D gene: TRBD1
clone size: NA
J gene: TRBJ1-4

CDR3 protein: CASSQVGGEASTDTQYF
V gene: TRBV4-2
D gene: NA
clone size: NA
J gene: TRBJ2-3

CDR3 protein: CASSPTTGEEGPQHF
V gene: TRBV5-1
D gene: NA
clone size: NA
J gene: TRBJ1-5

CDR3 protein: CASSLWGGNTGELFF
V gene: TRBV27
D gene: TRBD2
clone size: few
J gene: TRBJ2-2

CDR3 protein: CASSLPTSANEQFF
V gene: TRBV5-6
D gene: TRBD2
clone size: NA
J gene: TRBJ2-1

CDR3 protein: CASSARTGSGGAFF
V gene: TRBV7-2
D gene: TRBD1
clone size: NA
J gene: TRBJ1-1

CDR3 protein: CASSTTGTALSPLHF
V gene: TRBV9
D gene: TRBD1
clone size: NA
J gene: TRBJ1-6

CDR3 protein: CAIGPRGSNQPQHF
V gene: TRBV10-3
D gene: NA
clone size: once
J gene: TRBJ1-5

CDR3 protein: CASSLEWGEGYEQYF
V gene: TRBV11-3
D gene: NA
clone size: NA
J gene: TRBJ2-7